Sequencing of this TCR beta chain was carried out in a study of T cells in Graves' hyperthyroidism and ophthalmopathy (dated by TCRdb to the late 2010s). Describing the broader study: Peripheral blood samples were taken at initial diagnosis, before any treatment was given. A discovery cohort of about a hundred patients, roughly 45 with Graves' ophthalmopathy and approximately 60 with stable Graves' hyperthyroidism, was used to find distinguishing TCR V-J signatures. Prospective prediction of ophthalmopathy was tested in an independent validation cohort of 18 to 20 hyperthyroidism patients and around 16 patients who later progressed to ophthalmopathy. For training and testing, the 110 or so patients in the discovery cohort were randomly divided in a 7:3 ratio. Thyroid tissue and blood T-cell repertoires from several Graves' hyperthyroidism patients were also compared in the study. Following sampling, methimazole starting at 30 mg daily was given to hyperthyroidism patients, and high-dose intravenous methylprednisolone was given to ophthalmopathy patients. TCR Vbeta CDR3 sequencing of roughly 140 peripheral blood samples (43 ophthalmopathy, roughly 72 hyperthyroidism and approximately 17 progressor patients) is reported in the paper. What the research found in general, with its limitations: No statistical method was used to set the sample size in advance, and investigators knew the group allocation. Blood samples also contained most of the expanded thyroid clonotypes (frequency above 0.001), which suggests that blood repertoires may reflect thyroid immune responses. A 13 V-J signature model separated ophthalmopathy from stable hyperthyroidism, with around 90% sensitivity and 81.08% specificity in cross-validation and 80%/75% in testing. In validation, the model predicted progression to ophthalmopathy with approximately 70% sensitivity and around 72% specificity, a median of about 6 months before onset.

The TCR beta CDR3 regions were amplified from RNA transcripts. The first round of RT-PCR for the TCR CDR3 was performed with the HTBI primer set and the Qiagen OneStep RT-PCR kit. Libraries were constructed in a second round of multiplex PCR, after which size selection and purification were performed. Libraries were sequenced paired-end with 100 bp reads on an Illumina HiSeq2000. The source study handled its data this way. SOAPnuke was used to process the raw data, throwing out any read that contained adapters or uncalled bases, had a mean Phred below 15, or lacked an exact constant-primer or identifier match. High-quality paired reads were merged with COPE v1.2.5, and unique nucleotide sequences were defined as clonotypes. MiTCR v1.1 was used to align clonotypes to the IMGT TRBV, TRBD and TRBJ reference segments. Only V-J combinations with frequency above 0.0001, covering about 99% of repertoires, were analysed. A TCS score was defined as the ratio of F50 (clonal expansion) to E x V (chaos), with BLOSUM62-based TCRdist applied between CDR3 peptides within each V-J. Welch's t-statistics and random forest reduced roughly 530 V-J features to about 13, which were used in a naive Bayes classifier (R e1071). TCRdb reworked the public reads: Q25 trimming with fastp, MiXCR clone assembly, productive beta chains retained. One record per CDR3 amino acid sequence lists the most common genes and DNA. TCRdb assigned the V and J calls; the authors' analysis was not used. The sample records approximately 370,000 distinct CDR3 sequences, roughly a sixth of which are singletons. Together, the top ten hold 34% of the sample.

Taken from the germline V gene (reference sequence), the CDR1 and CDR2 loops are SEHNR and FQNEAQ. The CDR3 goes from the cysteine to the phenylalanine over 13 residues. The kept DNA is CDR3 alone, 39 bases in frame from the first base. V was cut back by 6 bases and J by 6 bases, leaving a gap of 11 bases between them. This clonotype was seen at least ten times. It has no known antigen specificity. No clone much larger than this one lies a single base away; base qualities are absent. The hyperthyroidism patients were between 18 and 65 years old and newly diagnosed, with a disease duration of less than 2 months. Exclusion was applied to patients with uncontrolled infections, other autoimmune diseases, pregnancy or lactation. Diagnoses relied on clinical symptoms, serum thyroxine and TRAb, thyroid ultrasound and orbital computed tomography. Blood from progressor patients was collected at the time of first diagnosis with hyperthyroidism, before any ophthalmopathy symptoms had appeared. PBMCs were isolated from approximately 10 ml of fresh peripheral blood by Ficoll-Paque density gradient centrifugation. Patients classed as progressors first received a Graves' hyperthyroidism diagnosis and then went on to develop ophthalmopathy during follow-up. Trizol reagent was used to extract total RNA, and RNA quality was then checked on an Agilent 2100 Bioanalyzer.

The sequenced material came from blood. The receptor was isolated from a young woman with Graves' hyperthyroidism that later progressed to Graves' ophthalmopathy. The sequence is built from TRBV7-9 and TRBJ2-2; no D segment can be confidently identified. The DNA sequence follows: TGTGCCAGCAGAACTACGTGGGCCGGGGAGCTGTTTTTT. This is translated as CASRTTWAGELFF.